Presented here are 2 T cell receptor beta chains from one specimen sequenced in a study of T cell responses to AZD1222 COVID-19 vaccine. Profiling relied on immunoSEQ multiplex PCR, and the TCRdb table lists in-frame clones only, not all of them. The table has roughly 180,000 clones, roughly nine tenths seen once. This specimen was peripheral blood, taken on day 0 of AZD1222 vaccination. The source of these receptors is an adult in good health.

The chain has TRBV10-3 and TRBJ2-7, with TRBD1 matching 11 bases. CDR3 size: 15 residues. Germline lookup yields CDR1 ENHRY and CDR2 SYGVKD. J was trimmed by 2 bases and V by 6 bases; bases with no gene match: 6. The CDR3 reads CAISGDRGVPYEQYF. DNA for the CDR3: TGTGCCATCAGCGGGGACAGGGGGGTCCCCTACGAGCAGTACTTC.

The chain has TRBV21-1 and TRBJ2-5; the D segment call TRBD1 is taken from the table without a DNA check. TRBV21-1 is assigned pseudogene status. The CDR3 totals 15 residues. The CDR3 bases are TGTGCCATCCATAGGACAGGGTCGATCCAAGAGACCCAGTACTTC. This sequence encodes CAIHRTGSIQETQYF.